A selection of T cell receptor beta chains follows, all from one sample in a study of T-cell memory formation after mild COVID-19. TCRdb redid the calling of the 5' RACE reads with MiXCR, one entry per CDR3 protein. The top ten clones hold 9% to 15% of a sample with around 440,000 distinct CDR3 sequences, roughly 18% of them seen once. The source material was PBMCs or a T cell subset sorted from them (not recorded which). Source of these receptors: an adult woman who had mild COVID-19 (a few samples of this study predate the infection). Cell type and time point are not known. Each CDR3 is given with its conserved first and last residue. Each record gives: V gene, J gene, clone size, D gene, CDR3 DNA, CDR3 protein. A D gene is named only where the DNA matches it firmly. Some rows have no size entry. The others give once, few or many, or a class for an expanded clone.

v_gene: TRBV5-1; j_gene: TRBJ1-1; abundance: -; d_gene: -; CDR3nt: TGCGCCAGCAGTCCTATGAGCCAGAGTCCGTCTGAAGCTTTCTTT; CDR3aa: CASSPMSQSPSEAFF
v_gene: TRBV4-2; j_gene: TRBJ2-7; abundance: -; d_gene: -; CDR3nt: TGTGCCAGCAGCCGTGGGCTATCCGAGGGCCGACATTCCTACGAGCAGTACTTC; CDR3aa: CASSRGLSEGRHSYEQYF
v_gene: TRBV7-2; j_gene: TRBJ2-7; abundance: many; d_gene: TRBD1; CDR3nt: TGTGCCAGCAGCTCTACGGGACAGTCCTACGAGCAGTACTTC; CDR3aa: CASSSTGQSYEQYF
v_gene: TRBV6-5; j_gene: TRBJ2-1; abundance: -; d_gene: TRBD1; CDR3nt: TGTGCCAGCAGTTACATCCAAGGGGGCCCCTACAATGAGCAGTTCTTC; CDR3aa: CASSYIQGGPYNEQFF
v_gene: TRBV6-5; j_gene: TRBJ2-7; abundance: -; d_gene: -; CDR3nt: TGTGCCAGCAGGTTAGGACGGCTCTTCTCCTACGAGCAGTACTTC; CDR3aa: CASRLGRLFSYEQYF
v_gene: TRBV5-6; j_gene: TRBJ2-3; abundance: many; d_gene: -; CDR3nt: TGTGCCAGCAGCTTGTACGGGGATACGCAGTATTTT; CDR3aa: CASSLYGDTQYF
v_gene: TRBV30; j_gene: TRBJ2-7; abundance: -; d_gene: -; CDR3nt: TGTGCCTGGAGTGTAGGGCAGGGCTACGAGCAGTACTTC; CDR3aa: CAWSVGQGYEQYF
v_gene: TRBV6-5; j_gene: TRBJ1-1; abundance: few; d_gene: TRBD1; CDR3nt: TGTGCCAGCAGTTATGGGACAGCTGAAGCTTTCTTT; CDR3aa: CASSYGTAEAFF
v_gene: TRBV7-9; j_gene: TRBJ2-6; abundance: few; d_gene: TRBD2; CDR3nt: TGTGCCAGCAGCTCAAGGATTGGTGGGAGGGCCGGAGGTGGGGCCAACGTCCTGACTTTC; CDR3aa: CASSSRIGGRAGGGANVLTF
v_gene: TRBV7-2; j_gene: TRBJ1-5; abundance: -; d_gene: -; CDR3nt: TGTGCCAGCAGCTTAAAGGGTGATCAGCCCCAGCATTTT; CDR3aa: CASSLKGDQPQHF
v_gene: TRBV4-2; j_gene: TRBJ1-1; abundance: -; d_gene: -; CDR3nt: TGTGCCAGCAGCCAAAGACACACTTACACTGAAGCTTTCTTT; CDR3aa: CASSQRHTYTEAFF
v_gene: TRBV3-1; j_gene: TRBJ2-3; abundance: -; d_gene: -; CDR3nt: TGTGCCAGCAGCCCATACGAGACCGGGACGCAGTATTTT; CDR3aa: CASSPYETGTQYF
v_gene: TRBV12-3/TRBV12-4; j_gene: TRBJ2-7; abundance: many; d_gene: -; CDR3nt: TGTGCCAGCAGCCCACTTGGGGCAGGGGGGAGCTACGAGCAGTACTTC; CDR3aa: CASSPLGAGGSYEQYF
v_gene: TRBV15; j_gene: TRBJ2-3; abundance: few; d_gene: TRBD1; CDR3nt: TGTGCCACCAGCAAGGACAGGGTTGGGAATACGCAGTATTTT; CDR3aa: CATSKDRVGNTQYF
v_gene: TRBV4-3; j_gene: TRBJ2-7; abundance: -; d_gene: TRBD2; CDR3nt: TGCGCCAGCAGCCAAACTAGCGGGATGTCCTACGAGCAGTACTTC; CDR3aa: CASSQTSGMSYEQYF
v_gene: TRBV6-5; j_gene: TRBJ2-1; abundance: -; d_gene: -; CDR3nt: TGTGCCAGCAGTTACGGCCCGGCCATAGAGCAGTTCTTC; CDR3aa: CASSYGPAIEQFF
v_gene: TRBV24-1; j_gene: TRBJ1-5; abundance: -; d_gene: TRBD1; CDR3nt: TGTGCCGTCCAACCGGGACAGGGGATTTATCAGCCCCAGCATTTT; CDR3aa: CAVQPGQGIYQPQHF
v_gene: TRBV12-3/TRBV12-4; j_gene: TRBJ1-1; abundance: -; d_gene: -; CDR3nt: TGTGCCAGCAGTTTACTTGGGGGGCGGGGGACTGAAGCTTTCTTT; CDR3aa: CASSLLGGRGTEAFF
v_gene: TRBV27; j_gene: TRBJ2-3; abundance: few; d_gene: TRBD2; CDR3nt: TGTGCCAGCAGTTTGGGGACTAGCGGGGTAACTAACACAGATACGCAGTATTTT; CDR3aa: CASSLGTSGVTNTDTQYF
v_gene: TRBV27; j_gene: TRBJ2-7; abundance: -; d_gene: -; CDR3nt: TGTGCCAGCAGTTTAAATTTTCCCGAGCAGTACTTC; CDR3aa: CASSLNFPEQYF
v_gene: TRBV5-1; j_gene: TRBJ2-2; abundance: -; d_gene: -; CDR3nt: TGCGCCAGCAGCTTGGATGCGAGGGTGCACACCGGGGAGCTGTTTTTT; CDR3aa: CASSLDARVHTGELFF
v_gene: TRBV5-1; j_gene: TRBJ2-2; abundance: -; d_gene: -; CDR3nt: TGCGCCAGCAGTTTTGACAGGTCGGATCCCGGGGAGCTGTTTTTT; CDR3aa: CASSFDRSDPGELFF
v_gene: TRBV5-1; j_gene: TRBJ2-1; abundance: few; d_gene: TRBD2; CDR3nt: TGCGCCAGCAGCTTGCCCCCGGGACTAGCGGGGGGGCCCTACAATGAGCAGTTCTTC; CDR3aa: CASSLPPGLAGGPYNEQFF
v_gene: TRBV11-2; j_gene: TRBJ1-1; abundance: many; d_gene: -; CDR3nt: TGTGCCAGCAGCTTACAACAGGGGAACACTGAAGCTTTCTTT; CDR3aa: CASSLQQGNTEAFF
v_gene: TRBV29-1; j_gene: TRBJ2-5; abundance: many; d_gene: -; CDR3nt: TGCAGCGGGGCGCACAGGAGAGGCCAAGAGACCCAGTACTTC; CDR3aa: CSGAHRRGQETQYF
v_gene: TRBV5-1; j_gene: TRBJ2-5; abundance: few; d_gene: -; CDR3nt: TGCGCCAGCAGCGTCCACAGGGCGGCTACAACCCAAGAGACCCAGTACTTC; CDR3aa: CASSVHRAATTQETQYF
v_gene: TRBV30; j_gene: TRBJ1-4; abundance: few; d_gene: -; CDR3nt: TGTGCCTGGAGTTCCCTTAGGATCCATAATGAAAAACTGTTTTTT; CDR3aa: CAWSSLRIHNEKLFF
v_gene: TRBV9; j_gene: TRBJ2-1; abundance: few; d_gene: TRBD2; CDR3nt: TGTGCCAGCAGTTCGGGAGGGCCCTACAATGAGCAGTTCTTC; CDR3aa: CASSSGGPYNEQFF
v_gene: TRBV12-3/TRBV12-4; j_gene: TRBJ2-7; abundance: few; d_gene: TRBD1; CDR3nt: TGTGCCAGCAGCCTGGACAGGGAGACCTACGAGCAGTACTTC; CDR3aa: CASSLDRETYEQYF
v_gene: TRBV4-2; j_gene: TRBJ2-7; abundance: few; d_gene: TRBD2; CDR3nt: TGTGCCAGCAGCCAAGATGGCAGCGGGAGAGAGCAGTACTTC; CDR3aa: CASSQDGSGREQYF